Listed here is a single TCR beta chain. This entry comes from a study of blood T cell repertoires in COVID-19. Study information: The cDNA or gDNA used as material had been derived from T cells, B-cell-depleted T cells, or PBMCs.

The CDR3 is made up of 15 amino acids. V was pared by 2 bases and J by 4 bases, with 6 bases of the junction left unmatched. Germline values: CDR1 MDHEN, CDR2 SYDVKM. Assay used: immunoSEQ multiplex PCR; TCRdb lists only in-frame clones, some missing. The data hold roughly 98,000 clones, with approximately 92% observed a single time. This TCR was sampled from a woman in her fifties or sixties with active COVID-19. This chain joins TRBV28 and TRBJ2-5; 8 nucleotides match TRBD1. The specimen sequenced was peripheral blood. CDR3 protein: CASSLLGQGIETQYF. CDR3 DNA: TGTGCCAGCAGTTTACTTGGACAGGGCATAGAGACCCAGTACTTC.